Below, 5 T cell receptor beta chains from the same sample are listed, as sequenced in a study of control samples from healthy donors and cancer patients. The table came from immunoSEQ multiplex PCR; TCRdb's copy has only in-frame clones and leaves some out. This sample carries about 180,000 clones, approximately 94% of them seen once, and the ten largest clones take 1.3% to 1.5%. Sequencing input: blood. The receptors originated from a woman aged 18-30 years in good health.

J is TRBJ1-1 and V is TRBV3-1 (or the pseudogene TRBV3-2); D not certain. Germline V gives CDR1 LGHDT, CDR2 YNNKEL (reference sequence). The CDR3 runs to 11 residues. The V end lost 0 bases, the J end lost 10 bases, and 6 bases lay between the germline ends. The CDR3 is CASSQEDGAFF. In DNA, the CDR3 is TGTGCCAGCAGCCAAGAGGATGGAGCTTTCTTT.

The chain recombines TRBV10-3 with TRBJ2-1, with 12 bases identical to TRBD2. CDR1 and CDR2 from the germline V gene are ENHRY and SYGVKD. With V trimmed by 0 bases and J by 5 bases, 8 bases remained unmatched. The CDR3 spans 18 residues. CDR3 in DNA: TGTGCCATCAGTGAGTCGTTGACTAGCGGGGGCCCTAACAATGAGCAGTTCTTC. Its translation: CAISESLTSGGPNNEQFF.

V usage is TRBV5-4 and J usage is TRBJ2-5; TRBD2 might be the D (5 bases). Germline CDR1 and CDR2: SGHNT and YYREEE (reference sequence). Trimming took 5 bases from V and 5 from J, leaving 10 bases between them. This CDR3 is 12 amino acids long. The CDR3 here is CASRASGETQYF. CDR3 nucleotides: TGTGCCAGCAGAGCCTCGGGGGAGACCCAGTACTTC.

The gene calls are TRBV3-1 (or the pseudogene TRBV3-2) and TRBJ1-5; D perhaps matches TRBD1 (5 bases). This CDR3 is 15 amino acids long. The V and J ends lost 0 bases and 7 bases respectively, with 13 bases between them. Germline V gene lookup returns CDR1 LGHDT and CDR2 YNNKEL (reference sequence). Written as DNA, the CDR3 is TGTGCCAGCAGCCAAGATTCAGGGTCGGGACAGCCCCAGCATTTT. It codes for CASSQDSGSGQPQHF.

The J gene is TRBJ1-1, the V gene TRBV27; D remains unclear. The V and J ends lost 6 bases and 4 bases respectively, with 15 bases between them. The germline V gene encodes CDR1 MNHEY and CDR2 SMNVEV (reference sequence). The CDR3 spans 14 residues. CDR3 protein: CASSFEGGRTEAFF. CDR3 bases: TGTGCCAGCAGCTTCGAGGGAGGGCGCACTGAAGCTTTCTTT.